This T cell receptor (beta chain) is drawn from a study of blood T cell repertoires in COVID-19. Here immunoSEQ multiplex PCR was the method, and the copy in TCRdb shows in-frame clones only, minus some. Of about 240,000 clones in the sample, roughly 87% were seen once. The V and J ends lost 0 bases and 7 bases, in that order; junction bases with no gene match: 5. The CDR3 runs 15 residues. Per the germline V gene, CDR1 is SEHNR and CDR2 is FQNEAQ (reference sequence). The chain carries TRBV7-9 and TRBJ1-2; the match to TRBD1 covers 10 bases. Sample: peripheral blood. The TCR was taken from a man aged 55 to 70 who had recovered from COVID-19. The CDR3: CASSLASDRGLGYTF. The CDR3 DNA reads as TGTGCCAGCAGCTTAGCGTCTGACAGGGGGCTTGGCTACACCTTC.